These 20 T cell receptor beta chains originate from one sample sequenced in a study of blood T cells in healthy people across ages. Combining a sample-barcoded 5' primer with a J-beta primer mix, a second PCR ran for roughly 7 to 12 cycles. TCRdb re-called the 5' RACE reads with MiXCR, one entry per CDR3 protein. The data show fewer than 900,000 distinct CDR3 sequences, roughly 40% seen once. The sample consisted of blood. Source of these receptors: a man between 18 and 29 years old in good health.

The rearrangement joins TRBV30 to TRBJ1-1; unclear D gene. The V end lost 1 base, the J end lost 0 bases, and 3 bases lay between the germline ends. CDR3 length: 12 residues. Germline lookup yields CDR1 GTSNPN and CDR2 SVGIG (reference sequence). The CDR3 sequence is CAWSGMNTEAFF. The CDR3 nucleotides are TGTGCCTGGAGTGGGATGAACACTGAAGCTTTCTTT.

The chain couples TRBV12-3 or TRBV12-4 to TRBJ2-1; 8 bases fit TRBD2. V lost 2 bases and J lost 0; bases outside the gene matches: 6. The CDR3 contains 17 residues. The CDR3 loop is CASSLRAGRASYNEQFF. CDR3 DNA: TGTGCCAGCAGTTTAAGGGCCGGGAGGGCCTCCTACAATGAGCAGTTCTTC.

This clonotype occurred once. Being one base from a much bigger clone, this may be a read error. The chain joins TRBV13 to TRBJ2-3; D is ambiguous. The CDR3 is made up of 12 amino acids. The V end lost 4 bases, the J end lost 8 bases, and 10 bases lay between the germline ends. Germline V gene data show CDR1 as PRHDT and CDR2 as FYEKMQ (reference sequence). CDR3 DNA sequence: TGTGCCAGCAGCTCGGAAGTAGGTACGCAGTATTTT. Amino acid sequence: CASSSEVGTQYF. The variable domain in full, with the rest retrieved from reference TRBV13 and TRBJ2-3, is AAGVIQSPRHLIKEKRETATLKCYPIPRHDTVYWYQQGPGQDPQFLISFYEKMQSDKGSIPDRFSAQQFSDYHSELNMSSLELGDSALYFCASSSEVGTQYFGPGTRLTVL.

CDR3 bases: TGTGCCACCAGCCACTCCGTTGACAATGAGCAGTTCTTC. Translation gives CATSHSVDNEQFF. The chain combines TRBV15 with TRBJ2-1; D unclear. CDR3 length: 13 amino acids. V lost 5 bases and J lost 5, with 10 bases in between. Germline loops: CDR1 LNHNV, CDR2 YYDKDF (reference sequence).

CDR3 in DNA: TGCGCCAGCAGCCAAGAGGGGGGGGCCTTCTACGAGCAGTACTTC. Its translation: CASSQEGGAFYEQYF. The chain has TRBV4-1 and TRBJ2-7, with a possible D match to TRBD2 (7 bases). V was pared by 0 bases and J by 3 bases, with 12 bases between. Germline values: CDR1 MGHRA, CDR2 YSYEKL. CDR3 length: 15 residues.

J is TRBJ2-5 and V is TRBV29-1; TRBD2 might be the D (6 bases). Germline V gene lookup returns CDR1 SQVTM and CDR2 ANQGSEA. The CDR3 runs to 14 residues. V lost 5 bases to trimming and J lost 0 bases, with 13 bases between them. The CDR3 nucleotides read TGCAGCGTTCCCGGGGCGGGAAACCAAGAGACCCAGTACTTC. It is translated as CSVPGAGNQETQYF.

The chain employs TRBV2 and TRBJ1-5, with a possible D match to TRBD1 (5 bases). The CDR3 covers 14 residues. Trimming stripped 7 bases from V and 2 bases from J, with 12 bases between. CDR1 is SNHLY and CDR2 is FYNNEI in the germline V gene. The CDR3 DNA reads TGTGCCAGCAACCCAGGGCAGGGCAATCAGCCCCAGCATTTT. It encodes CASNPGQGNQPQHF.

This chain connects TRBV4-3 to TRBJ1-4; 7 positions agree with TRBD1. V lost 0 bases and J lost 0; bases outside the gene matches: 7. The CDR3 is 18 residues long. Germline V CDR1 and CDR2: LGHNA, YSLEER. The CDR3 loop is CASSQEARQGSTNEKLFF. The DNA for the CDR3 is TGCGCCAGCAGCCAAGAAGCCAGACAGGGATCAACTAATGAAAAACTGTTTTTT.

The chain recombines TRBV2 with TRBJ1-5; D gene ambiguous. Germline V CDR1 and CDR2: SNHLY, FYNNEI. This CDR3 has 15 amino acids. V lost 1 base, J lost 2 bases, and 9 bases lay in between. CDR3 sequence reads: CASSEDPRGNQPQHF. DNA of the CDR3: TGTGCCAGCAGTGAAGACCCTAGGGGCAATCAGCCCCAGCATTTT.

J is TRBJ2-1 and V is TRBV20-1; D unresolved. Germline V gene data show CDR1 as DFQATT and CDR2 as SNEGSKA (reference sequence). V lost 1 base to trimming and J lost 0 bases, with 13 bases between them. This CDR3 spans 16 amino acids. The CDR3 nucleotides read TGCAGTGCTAGAGGTATAGCCGACGACTCCTACAATGAGCAGTTCTTC. This translates into CSARGIADDSYNEQFF.

This clonotype was counted a few times. This rearrangement joins TRBV7-2 to TRBJ1-6; D call uncertain. V was trimmed by 4 bases and J by 7 bases, leaving 8 bases between them. CDR3 length: 13 residues. Germline V CDR1 and CDR2: SGHTA, FQGNSA. The CDR3 DNA follows: TGTGCCAGCAGCTCCATTTCGAATTCACCCCTCCACTTT. Its protein is CASSSISNSPLHF.

The rearrangement links TRBV11-1 to TRBJ2-3; tentative D call: TRBD1 (6 bases). CDR3 length equals 16 residues. CDR1 SGHAT and CDR2 FQDESV come from the germline V gene (reference sequence). Trimming took off 4 bases at V and 2 bases at J, with 16 bases between the two ends. CDR3 loop: CASSSRDTLLTDTQYF. As DNA, the CDR3 is TGTGCCAGCAGCTCCCGGGACACCCTTCTCACAGATACGCAGTATTTT.

The chain has TRBV20-1 and TRBJ2-7, with 8 bases identical to TRBD1. This CDR3 comprises 13 residues. Germline-derived CDR1 and CDR2 are DFQATT and SNEGSKA (reference sequence). Trimming at V came to 3 bases and at J to 7 bases, leaving 8 bases not matched to a gene. CDR3 nucleotide sequence: TGCAGTGCTAGGACAGGGGCCAACAATGAGCAGTACTTC. This translates into CSARTGANNEQYF.

This clonotype has at least ten counts. This sequence joins TRBV7-2 and TRBJ2-3; D not certain. There are 14 residues in the CDR3. CDR1 and CDR2 (germline): SGHTA, FQGNSA. V lost 1 base to trimming and J lost 4 bases, with 9 bases between them. The CDR3 DNA reads TGTGCCAGCAGCTTAGAAGTCGGGTCAGATACGCAGTATTTT. Amino acid sequence: CASSLEVGSDTQYF.

The gene calls are TRBV20-1 and TRBJ2-7, with 7 positions matching TRBD2. CDR1 and CDR2 from the germline V gene are DFQATT and SNEGSKA (reference sequence). The ends lost 8 bases at V and 9 bases at J; junction bases unmatched: 16. The length of the CDR3 is 13 residues. CDR3 DNA: TGCAGTCTCCCCCCCCGCGGGGGTTCCGGGCAGTACTTC. It is translated as CSLPPRGGSGQYF.

The V gene is TRBV5-1, the J gene TRBJ2-7; D uncertain. With the DNA end fitting TRBJ2-5 better, the J assignment may be wrong. Germline values: CDR1 SGHRS, CDR2 YFSETQ. This CDR3 is 16 amino acids long. The chain's CDR3 is CASSLGSAVGRETQYF. CDR3 in DNA: TGCGCCAGCAGCTTGGGCTCTGCCGTGGGTAGAGAGACCCAGTACTTC.

This clonotype was seen many times. This may be a read error, as it is one base from a much larger clone. The CDR3 region is CASSLVYNEQFF. CDR3 nucleotides: TGTGCCAGCAGCTTAGTATACAATGAGCAGTTCTTC. V is TRBV7-2 and J is TRBJ2-1; D remains ambiguous. The germline gives CDR1 SGHTA, CDR2 FQGNSA. This CDR3 has 12 amino acids. Trimming left V 1 base short and J 4 bases short, with 2 bases between.

This clonotype turned up a few times. V usage is TRBV14 and J usage is TRBJ1-4, with D possibly matching TRBD1 (6 bases). The V end was cut by 4 bases, the J end by 4 bases, with 13 bases between. Germline lookup yields CDR1 SGHDN and CDR2 FVKESK. The CDR3 runs to 15 residues. This chain's CDR3 is CASSRWGDNNEKLFF. In nucleotides, the CDR3 is TGTGCCAGCAGCCGATGGGGGGACAATAATGAAAAACTGTTTTTT.

This clonotype was observed a handful of times. The chain is built from TRBV27 and TRBJ2-5, with 10 bases aligning to TRBD1. V dropped 9 bases and J dropped 2; count of bases not matched to a gene: 6. The CDR3 runs 14 residues. Germline values: CDR1 MNHEY, CDR2 SMNVEV (reference sequence). CDR3 sequence reads: CASGPGQGQETQYF. The CDR3 coding sequence is TGTGCCAGTGGACCGGGACAGGGGCAAGAGACCCAGTACTTC.

This clonotype was detected ten times or more. The chain uses TRBV24-1 and TRBJ2-1; D may be TRBD1 (6 bases). This CDR3 has 12 residues. V was clipped by 10 bases and J by 8 bases, with 14 bases between them. CDR1 and CDR2 (germline): KGHDR, SFDVKD. DNA for the CDR3: TGTGCCACGAAGGGGGTTTCGGATGAGCAGTTCTTC. It yields the protein CATKGVSDEQFF.